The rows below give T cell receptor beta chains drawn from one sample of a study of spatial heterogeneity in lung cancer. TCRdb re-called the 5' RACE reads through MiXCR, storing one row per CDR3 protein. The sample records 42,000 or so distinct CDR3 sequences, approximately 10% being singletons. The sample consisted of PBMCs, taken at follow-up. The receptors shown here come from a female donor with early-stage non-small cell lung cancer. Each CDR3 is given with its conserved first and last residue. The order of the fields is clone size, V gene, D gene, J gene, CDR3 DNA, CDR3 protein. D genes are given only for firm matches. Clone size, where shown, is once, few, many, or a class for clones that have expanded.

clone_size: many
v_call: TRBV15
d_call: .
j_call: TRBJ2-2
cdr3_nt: TGTGCCACCAGCAGGAGAGGTGCCTTACTAACCGGGGAGCTGTTTTTT
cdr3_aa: CATSRRGALLTGELFF

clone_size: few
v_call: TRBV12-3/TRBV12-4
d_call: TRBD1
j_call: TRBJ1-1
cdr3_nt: TGTGCCAGCAGTCGGACAGGGACGGGTATCACTGAAGCTTTCTTT
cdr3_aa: CASSRTGTGITEAFF

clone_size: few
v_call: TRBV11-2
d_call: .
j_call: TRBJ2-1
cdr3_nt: TGTGCCAGCAGCCCATTGACCTACAATGAGCAGTTCTTC
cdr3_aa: CASSPLTYNEQFF

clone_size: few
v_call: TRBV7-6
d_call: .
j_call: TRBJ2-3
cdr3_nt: TGTGCCAGCAGCTTCCTATCCGCTGGTCCAGATACGCAGTATTTT
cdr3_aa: CASSFLSAGPDTQYF

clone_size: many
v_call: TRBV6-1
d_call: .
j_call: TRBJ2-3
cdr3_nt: TGTGCCAGCAGTGAACTTCGGGGAGTCACAGATACGCAGTATTTT
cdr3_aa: CASSELRGVTDTQYF

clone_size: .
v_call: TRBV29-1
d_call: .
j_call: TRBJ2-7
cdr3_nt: TGCAGCGTAAACCGCCGGGACGGGACTTCCTACGAGCAGTACTTC
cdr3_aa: CSVNRRDGTSYEQYF

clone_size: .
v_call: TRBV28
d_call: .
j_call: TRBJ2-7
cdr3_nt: TGTGCCAGCAGTTCCCTGCTTCAAAGGGCTATCTACGAGCAGTACTTC
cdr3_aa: CASSSLLQRAIYEQYF

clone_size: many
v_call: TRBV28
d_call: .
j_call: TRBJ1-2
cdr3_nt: TGTGCCAGCGGGGGCCCCTATGGCTACACCTTC
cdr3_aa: CASGGPYGYTF

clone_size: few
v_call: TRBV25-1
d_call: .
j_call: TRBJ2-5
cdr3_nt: TGTGCCAGCAGTCCCACGGTGAGGGAGACCCAGTACTTC
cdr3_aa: CASSPTVRETQYF

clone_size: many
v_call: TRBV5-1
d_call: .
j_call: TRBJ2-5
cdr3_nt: TGCGCCAGCAGCTTTCGGACCCTGCGGGAGACCCAGTACTTC
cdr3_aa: CASSFRTLRETQYF

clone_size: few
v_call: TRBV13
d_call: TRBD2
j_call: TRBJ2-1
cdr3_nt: TGTGCCAGCAGCCCGACTAGCGGCCTAAAGAATGAGCAGTTCTTC
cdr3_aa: CASSPTSGLKNEQFF

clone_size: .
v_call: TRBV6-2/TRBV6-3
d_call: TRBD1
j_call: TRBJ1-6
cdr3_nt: TGTGCCAGCAGGGACAGGGGAGATTCACCCCTCCACTTT
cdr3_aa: CASRDRGDSPLHF

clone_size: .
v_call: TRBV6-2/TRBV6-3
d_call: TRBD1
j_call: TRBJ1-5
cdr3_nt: TGTGCCAGCAGTTACGGACAGGGGGATAGCAATCAGCCCCAGCATTTT
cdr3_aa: CASSYGQGDSNQPQHF

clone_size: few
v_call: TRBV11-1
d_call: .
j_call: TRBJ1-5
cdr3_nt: TGTGCCAGCAGCTTGATACAGGGACAGCCCCAGCATTTT
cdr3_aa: CASSLIQGQPQHF

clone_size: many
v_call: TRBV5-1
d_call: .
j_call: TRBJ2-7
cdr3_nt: TGCGCCAGCAGCACGGACGGAACCTACGAGCAGTACTTC
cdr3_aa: CASSTDGTYEQYF

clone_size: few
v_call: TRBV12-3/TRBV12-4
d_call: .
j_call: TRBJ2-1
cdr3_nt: TGTGCCACGGGCCCAGAAGGGGGAACCTACAATGAGCAGTTCTTC
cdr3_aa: CATGPEGGTYNEQFF

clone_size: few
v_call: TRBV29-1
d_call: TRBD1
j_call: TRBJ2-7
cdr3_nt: TGCAGCGCCGGACAGGGGGACACCTACGAGCAGTACTTC
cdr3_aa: CSAGQGDTYEQYF

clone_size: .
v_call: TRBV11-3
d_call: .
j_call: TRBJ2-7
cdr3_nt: TGTGCCAGCAGCTTCTCAGGAACGGGCGAGCAGTACTTC
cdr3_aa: CASSFSGTGEQYF

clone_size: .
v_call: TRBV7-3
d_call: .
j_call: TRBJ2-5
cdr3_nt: TGTGCCAGCAGCCGAGCCGGGACTCAAGAGACCCAGTACTTC
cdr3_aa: CASSRAGTQETQYF

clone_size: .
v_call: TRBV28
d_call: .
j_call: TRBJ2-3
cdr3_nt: TGTGCCAGCAGAGGGCCCGGTGGGGGGACAGATACGCAGTATTTT
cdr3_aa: CASRGPGGGTDTQYF

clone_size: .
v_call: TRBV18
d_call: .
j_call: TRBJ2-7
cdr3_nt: TGTGCCAGCTCACCACCAGGCTCCTACGAGCAGTACTTC
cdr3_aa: CASSPPGSYEQYF

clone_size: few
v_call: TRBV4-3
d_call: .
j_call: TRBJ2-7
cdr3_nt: TGCGCCAGCAGCCAAGACTACAGATCCTACGAGCAGTACTTC
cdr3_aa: CASSQDYRSYEQYF

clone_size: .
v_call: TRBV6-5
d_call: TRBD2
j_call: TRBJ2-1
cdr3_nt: TGTGCCAGCAGGCGGGCCGGGACTAGCAACAATGAGCAGTTCTTC
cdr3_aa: CASRRAGTSNNEQFF

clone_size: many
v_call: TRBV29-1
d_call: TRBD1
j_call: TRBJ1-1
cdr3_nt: TGCAGCGTGACAGGGGCAGGGGCTTTCTTT
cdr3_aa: CSVTGAGAFF

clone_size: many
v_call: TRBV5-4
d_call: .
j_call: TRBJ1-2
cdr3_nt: TGTGCCAGCAGCGAGGGGTGGAACTATGGCTACACCTTC
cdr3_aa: CASSEGWNYGYTF

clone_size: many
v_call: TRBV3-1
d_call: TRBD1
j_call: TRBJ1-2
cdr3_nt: TGTGCCAGCAGAGAGATGGGACAGAACTATGGCTACACCTTC
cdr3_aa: CASREMGQNYGYTF

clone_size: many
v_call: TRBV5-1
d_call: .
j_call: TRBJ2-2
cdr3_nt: TGCGCCAGCAACCTCGACAGGATCACCGGGGAGCTGTTTTTT
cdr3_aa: CASNLDRITGELFF

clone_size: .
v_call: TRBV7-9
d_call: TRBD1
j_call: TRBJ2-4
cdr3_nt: TGTGCCAGCAGCCCCCAGGGGGCAGGGAGCCCAACTATGGCCAAAAACATTCAGTACTTC
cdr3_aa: CASSPQGAGSPTMAKNIQYF

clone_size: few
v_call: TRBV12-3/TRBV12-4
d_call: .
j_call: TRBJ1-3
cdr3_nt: TGTGCCAGCAGGCACGCGGGACGAAGCTCTGGAAACACCATATATTTT
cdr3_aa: CASRHAGRSSGNTIYF

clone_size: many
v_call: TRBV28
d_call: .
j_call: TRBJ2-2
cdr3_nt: TGTGCCAGCAGCCTACCCGGGACGGGTACCGGGGAGCTGTTTTTT
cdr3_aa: CASSLPGTGTGELFF

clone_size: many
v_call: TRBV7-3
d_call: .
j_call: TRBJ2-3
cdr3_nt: TGTGCCAGCAGCCCCTTCGGCAGGGACACAGATACGCAGTATTTT
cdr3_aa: CASSPFGRDTDTQYF

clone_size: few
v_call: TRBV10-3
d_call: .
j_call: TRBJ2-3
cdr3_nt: TGTGCCACCACACTGGGAGATACGCAGTATTTT
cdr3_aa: CATTLGDTQYF

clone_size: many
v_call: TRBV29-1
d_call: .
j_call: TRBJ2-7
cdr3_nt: TGCAGCGCTGACGAAGGCTACGAGCAGTACTTC
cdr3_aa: CSADEGYEQYF

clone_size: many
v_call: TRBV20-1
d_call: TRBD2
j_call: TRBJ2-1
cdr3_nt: TGCAGTGCTAGAGATCGGGGACTAGCTTCGGCTGAGCAGTTCTTC
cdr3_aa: CSARDRGLASAEQFF

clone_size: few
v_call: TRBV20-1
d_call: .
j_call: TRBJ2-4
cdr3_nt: TGCAGTGCGACCGAGCTAGCCAAAAACATTCAGTACTTC
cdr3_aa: CSATELAKNIQYF

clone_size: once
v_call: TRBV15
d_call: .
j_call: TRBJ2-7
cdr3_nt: TGTGCCACCAGCCAGACCGGGACGAGCCGCGAGCAGTACTTC
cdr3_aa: CATSQTGTSREQYF

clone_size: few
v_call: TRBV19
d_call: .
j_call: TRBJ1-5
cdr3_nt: TGTGCCAGTAGTCTGGGGACGGGTTATAGCAATCAGCCCCAGCATTTT
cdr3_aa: CASSLGTGYSNQPQHF

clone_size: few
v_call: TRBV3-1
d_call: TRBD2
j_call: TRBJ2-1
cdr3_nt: TGTGCCAGCAGCCCGGAGCTAGCGGGGGCGAGCTCCTACAATGAGCAGTTCTTC
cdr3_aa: CASSPELAGASSYNEQFF

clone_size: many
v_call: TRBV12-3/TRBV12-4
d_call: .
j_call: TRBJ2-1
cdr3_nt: TGTGCCAGCAGTTTCCCTCATCTCAATGAGCAGTTCTTC
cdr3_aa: CASSFPHLNEQFF

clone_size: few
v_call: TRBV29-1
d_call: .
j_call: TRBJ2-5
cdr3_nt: TGCAGCGTTGAACTACTAGAGGGTGAGACCCAGTACTTC
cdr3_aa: CSVELLEGETQYF

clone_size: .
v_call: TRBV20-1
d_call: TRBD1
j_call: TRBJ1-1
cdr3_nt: TGCAGTGCTGTAGATTCCGGGACAGGGGCCAACACTGAAGCTTTCTTT
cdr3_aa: CSAVDSGTGANTEAFF

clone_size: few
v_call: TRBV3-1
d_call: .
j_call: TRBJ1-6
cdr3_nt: TGTGCCAGCAGCCCACAGGCGAATTCACCCCTCCACTTT
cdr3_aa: CASSPQANSPLHF

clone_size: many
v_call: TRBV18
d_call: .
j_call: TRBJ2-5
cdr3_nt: TGTGCCAGCTCACCACCGAGCGGGTCCGGGACCCAGTACTTC
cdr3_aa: CASSPPSGSGTQYF

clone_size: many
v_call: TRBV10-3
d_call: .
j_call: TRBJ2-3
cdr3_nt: TGTGCCATCAGTGAGATTGCGGATACGCAGTATTTT
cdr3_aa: CAISEIADTQYF

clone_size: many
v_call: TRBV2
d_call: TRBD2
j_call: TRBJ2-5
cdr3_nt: TGTGCCAGCAGTCGGACTAGCGGGGAGACCCAGTACTTC
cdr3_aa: CASSRTSGETQYF

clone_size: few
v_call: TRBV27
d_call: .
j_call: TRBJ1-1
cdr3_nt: TGTGCCAGCAGTTTATTCTCCAGGAACACTGAAGCTTTCTTT
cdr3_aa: CASSLFSRNTEAFF

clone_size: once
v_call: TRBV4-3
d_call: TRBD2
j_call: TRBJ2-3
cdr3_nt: TGCGCCAGCAGCCAAGATCTAGCCGGGGGGGCAGAGGGCATCGCAGATACGCAGTATTTT
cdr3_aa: CASSQDLAGGAEGIADTQYF

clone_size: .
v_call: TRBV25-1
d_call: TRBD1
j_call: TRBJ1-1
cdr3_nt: TGTGCCAGCGGGGACAGGGAGGCTGAAGCTTTCTTT
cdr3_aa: CASGDREAEAFF

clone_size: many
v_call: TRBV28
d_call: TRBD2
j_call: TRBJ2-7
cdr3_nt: TGTGCCAGCAGTTTTCCGACTAGCGGGGGGTCGAACGAGCAGTACTTC
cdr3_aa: CASSFPTSGGSNEQYF

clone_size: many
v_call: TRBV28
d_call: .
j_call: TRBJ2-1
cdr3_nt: TGTGCCAGCAGTTTATTTTTTCGGGTCAATGAGCAGTTCTTC
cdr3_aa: CASSLFFRVNEQFF